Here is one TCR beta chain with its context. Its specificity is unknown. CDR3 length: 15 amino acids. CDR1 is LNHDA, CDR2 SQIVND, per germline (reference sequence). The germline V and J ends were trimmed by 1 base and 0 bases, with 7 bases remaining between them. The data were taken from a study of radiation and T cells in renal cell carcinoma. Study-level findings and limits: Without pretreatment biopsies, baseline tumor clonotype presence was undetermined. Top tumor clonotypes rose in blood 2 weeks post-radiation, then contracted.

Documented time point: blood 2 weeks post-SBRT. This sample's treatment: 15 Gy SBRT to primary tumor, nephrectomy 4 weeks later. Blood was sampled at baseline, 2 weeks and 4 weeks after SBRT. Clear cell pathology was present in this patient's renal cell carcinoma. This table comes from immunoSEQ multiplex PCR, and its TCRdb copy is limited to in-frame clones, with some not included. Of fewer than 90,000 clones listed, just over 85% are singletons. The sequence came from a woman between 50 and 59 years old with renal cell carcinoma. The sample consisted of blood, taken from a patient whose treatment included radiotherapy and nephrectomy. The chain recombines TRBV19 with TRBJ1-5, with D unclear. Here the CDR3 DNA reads TGTGCCAGTAGTATAGCTGAGTATAGCAATCAGCCCCAGCATTTT. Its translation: CASSIAEYSNQPQHF.